This T cell receptor beta chain was recovered during a study of blood T cell repertoires in COVID-19. Whole-study context: Some COVID-19 samples were acute and others convalescent; all came from the United States, Italy and Spain. In each case, the material was cDNA or gDNA derived from T cells, B-cell-depleted T cells, or PBMCs.

Per germline, CDR1 SNHLY and CDR2 FYNNEI. The ends lost 6 bases at V and 6 bases at J; junction bases unmatched: 9. This CDR3 is 15 amino acids long. In the original processing: By means of reference gene primer amplification, nucleated cell counts were estimated. This table comes from immunoSEQ multiplex PCR, and its TCRdb copy is limited to in-frame clones, with some not included. V, J and clone size derive from that table, while D and trimming were established from the DNA sequence. There are approximately 260,000 clones in the sample; 70% to 90% occur only once, and 9.5% to 12% lies in the top ten.

This clonotype was sampled from a woman aged 70-85 years with acute or convalescent COVID-19. The chain links TRBV2 to TRBJ2-2, with 8 bases aligning to TRBD1. The material sequenced was peripheral blood. The CDR3 spells CASSQDRGIAGELFF. CDR3 sequence (DNA): TGTGCCAGCAGCCAAGACAGGGGAATCGCCGGGGAGCTGTTTTTT.